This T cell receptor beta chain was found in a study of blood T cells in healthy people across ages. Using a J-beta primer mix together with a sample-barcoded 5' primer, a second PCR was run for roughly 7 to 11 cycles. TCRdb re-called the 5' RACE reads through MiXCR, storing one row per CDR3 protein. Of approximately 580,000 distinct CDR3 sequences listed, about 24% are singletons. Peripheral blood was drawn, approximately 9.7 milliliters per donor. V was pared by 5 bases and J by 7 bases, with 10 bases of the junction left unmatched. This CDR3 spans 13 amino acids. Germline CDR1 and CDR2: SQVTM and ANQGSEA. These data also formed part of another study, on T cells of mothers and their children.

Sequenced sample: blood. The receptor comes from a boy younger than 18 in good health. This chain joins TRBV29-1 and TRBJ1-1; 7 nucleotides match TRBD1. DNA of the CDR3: TGCAGCGTTATGATTAGGGGGCGCCGTGAAGCTTTCTTT. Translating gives CSVMIRGRREAFF.